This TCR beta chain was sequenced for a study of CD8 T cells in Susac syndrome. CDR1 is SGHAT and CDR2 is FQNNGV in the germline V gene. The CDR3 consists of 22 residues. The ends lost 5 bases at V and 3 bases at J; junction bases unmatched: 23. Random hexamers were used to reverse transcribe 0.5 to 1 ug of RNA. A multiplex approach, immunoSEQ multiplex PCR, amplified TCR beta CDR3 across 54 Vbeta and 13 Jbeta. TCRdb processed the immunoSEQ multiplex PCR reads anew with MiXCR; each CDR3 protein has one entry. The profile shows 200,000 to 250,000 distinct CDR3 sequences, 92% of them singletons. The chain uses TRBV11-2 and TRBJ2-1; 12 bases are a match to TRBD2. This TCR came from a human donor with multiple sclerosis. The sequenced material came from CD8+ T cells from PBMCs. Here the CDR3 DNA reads TGTGCCAGCAGCCGCCCCACGACTAGCGGGAGAGGCCGGCCCAAATTCTACAATGAGCAGTTCTTC. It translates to CASSRPTTSGRGRPKFYNEQFF.